This T cell receptor (beta chain) is drawn from a study of immune evolution from preneoplasia to lung adenocarcinoma. Assay: immunoSEQ multiplex PCR; the TCRdb copy retains only in-frame clones and omits some. Here the sample spans fewer than 6,000 clones, roughly 75% being singletons. Trimming at V came to 0 bases and at J to 2 bases, leaving 1 base not matched to a gene. The CDR3 loop spans 14 amino acids. The germline V gene has CDR1 LNHDA and CDR2 SQIVND (reference sequence). Sequenced: FFPE minimally invasive lung adenocarcinoma tissue. The clonotype originates from a person aged 60 to 80 with lung adenocarcinoma. The rearrangement uses TRBV19 and TRBJ2-7, with TRBD2 identical over 7 bases. The CDR3 reads CASSIDAGAYEQYF. CDR3 in DNA: TGTGCCAGTAGTATAGATGCGGGAGCCTACGAGCAGTACTTC.